This TCR beta chain was sequenced in a study of blood T cells in healthy people across ages. General study results and limits: A roughly linear fall in TCR beta diversity per million T cells was seen with increasing age. What prevented conclusive comparison of naive and antigen-experienced cells was that PBMCs were unsorted.

Together with a sample-barcoded 5' primer, a J-beta primer mix was included in a second PCR lasting roughly 7 to 11 cycles. MiXCR was run by TCRdb on the 5' RACE reads, yielding one entry per CDR3 protein. Of fewer than 2,000,000 distinct CDR3 sequences in the sample, around 36% were seen once. All donors came from Russia, were Caucasian and healthy, and spanned ages about 6 to 100. Every sample gave at least 5.5 micrograms of total RNA when it was extracted. Turning to this clonotype: Its matching antigen is unknown. At one end the junction does not follow the germline gene, possibly because of a read error.

Sequencing was carried out using blood. The receptor comes from a woman aged 25-40 years in good health.

CDR3 coding DNA: TGTGCCAGCAGCCCCAGGGACCCCGGCGAGCTGTTTTTT. Its translation is CASSPRDPGELFF. The V and J genes are TRBV3-1 and TRBJ2-2, with D possibly being TRBD1 or TRBD2 (5 bases each). From germline, CDR1 is LGHDT and CDR2 YNNKEL (reference sequence). The CDR3 is 13 residues long. The full variable domain, with the rest looked up from reference TRBV3-1 and TRBJ2-2, is DTAVSQTPKYLVTQMGNDKSIKCEQNLGHDTMYWYKQDSKKFLKIMFSYNNKELIINETVPNRFSPKSPDKAHLNLHINSLELGDSAVYFCASSPRDPGELFFGEGSRLTVL.